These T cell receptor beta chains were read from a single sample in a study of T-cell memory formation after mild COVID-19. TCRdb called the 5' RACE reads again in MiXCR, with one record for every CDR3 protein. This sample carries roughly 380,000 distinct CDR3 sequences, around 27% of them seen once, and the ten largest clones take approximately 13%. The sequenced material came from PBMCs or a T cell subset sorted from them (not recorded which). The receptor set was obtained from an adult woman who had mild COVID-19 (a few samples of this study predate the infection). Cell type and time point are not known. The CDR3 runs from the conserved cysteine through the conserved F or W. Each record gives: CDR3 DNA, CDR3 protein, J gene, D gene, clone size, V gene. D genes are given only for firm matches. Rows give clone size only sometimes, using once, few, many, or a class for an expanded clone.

TGCGCCAGCAGCTTGGGCGGGGTGAGCACTGAAGCTTTCTTT	CASSLGGVSTEAFF	TRBJ1-1	-	-	TRBV5-1
TGCGCCAGCAGCTGGGGACAGGGGGCGTTTTACAATGAGCAGTTCTTC	CASSWGQGAFYNEQFF	TRBJ2-1	TRBD1	many	TRBV5-1
TGTGCCAGCAGCCCCCAAATGGTAGCGGGAGGGGTAGATACGCAGTATTTT	CASSPQMVAGGVDTQYF	TRBJ2-3	TRBD2	-	TRBV7-3
TGTGCTAGCAGCTTAGCGGCGGCCAATTACAATGAGCAGTTCTTC	CASSLAAANYNEQFF	TRBJ2-1	-	-	TRBV7-7
TGTGCCAGCAGCATACAAGCGGGAGGGACAGAGACCCAGTACTTC	CASSIQAGGTETQYF	TRBJ2-5	TRBD2	-	TRBV7-6
TGTGCCAGCAGCGGTCGACAGGGTTTGTATGAGCAGTTCTTC	CASSGRQGLYEQFF	TRBJ2-1	-	few	TRBV21-1
TGTGCCAGCAGTTCCCCCTGGCTAGCGGACACAGATACGCAGTATTTT	CASSSPWLADTDTQYF	TRBJ2-3	TRBD2	few	TRBV12-3/TRBV12-4
TGTGCCAGCTCCCCAACCCTTGGAGGGGGATCCTACAATGAGCAGTTCTTC	CASSPTLGGGSYNEQFF	TRBJ2-1	-	-	TRBV18
TGTGCCAGCAGCTTCGACAGGGGTCGTGGAGATACGCAGTATTTT	CASSFDRGRGDTQYF	TRBJ2-3	TRBD1	-	TRBV11-1
TGCAGTGCTAGACCCCGGGACAGCTCCTACGAGCAGTACTTC	CSARPRDSSYEQYF	TRBJ2-7	TRBD1	-	TRBV20-1
TGCGCCAGCAGCCAAGGCGTTGGGGGACCCTCCTACGAGCAGTACTTC	CASSQGVGGPSYEQYF	TRBJ2-7	-	few	TRBV4-3
TGTGCCAGCAGCGTTGTTAGGGGGGGAGGTAACTATGGCTACACCTTC	CASSVVRGGGNYGYTF	TRBJ1-2	-	once	TRBV5-4
TGTGCCAGCAGCACGGGACAGAAACATAGCACAGATACGCAGTATTTT	CASSTGQKHSTDTQYF	TRBJ2-3	TRBD1	few	TRBV5-8
TGTGCCAGCAGCGTAGGTGTATCTTACACTGAAGCTTTCTTT	CASSVGVSYTEAFF	TRBJ1-1	-	few	TRBV9
TGTGCCAGCAGCTTGGGCGGGAGAGGACGGGGAGAGACCCAGTACTTC	CASSLGGRGRGETQYF	TRBJ2-5	TRBD2	once	TRBV5-4
TGTGCCAGCAGTAATCCGACTAGCGGGAGTGGTGAGCAGTTCTTC	CASSNPTSGSGEQFF	TRBJ2-1	TRBD2	-	TRBV6-2/TRBV6-3
TGTGCCAGCAGTTACTCGTTTGGTGGGGGGGCGCGCAACTATGGCTACACCTTC	CASSYSFGGGARNYGYTF	TRBJ1-2	-	-	TRBV6-5
TGCGCCAGCAGCTTGGCCGGAGGGGGACCCAACGAGCAGTACTTC	CASSLAGGGPNEQYF	TRBJ2-7	-	-	TRBV5-1
TGTGCCAGCAGCTCTGGGCCTGCCGGAGAGCAGTACTTC	CASSSGPAGEQYF	TRBJ2-7	-	-	TRBV7-2
TGCAGCGTGGATGGACACTTCAACTATGGCTACACCTTC	CSVDGHFNYGYTF	TRBJ1-2	-	few	TRBV29-1
TGTGCCAGCAGAGGGACTGGGGTAGGCAATGAGCAGTTCTTC	CASRGTGVGNEQFF	TRBJ2-1	-	-	TRBV2
TGCGCCAGCAGAAAAGGGTCTGCACGCTCCTACAATGAGCAGTTCTTC	CASRKGSARSYNEQFF	TRBJ2-1	-	few	TRBV5-1
TGTGCCAGCTCACCGGGGGGGCCTGGCTACACCTTC	CASSPGGPGYTF	TRBJ1-2	-	-	TRBV18
TGCAGTGCTAGTTTTACGGACATCTACAATGAGCAGTTCTTC	CSASFTDIYNEQFF	TRBJ2-1	-	-	TRBV20-1
TGTGCCAGCAGTGAAGGGACACCTAACTATGGCTACACCTTC	CASSEGTPNYGYTF	TRBJ1-2	-	few	TRBV6-1
TGCGCCAGCAGATATGAGGGGGCCGCAGATACGCAGTATTTT	CASRYEGAADTQYF	TRBJ2-3	TRBD1	few	TRBV5-1
TGTGCCAGCAGTGTCCGGGACCAGATCTACAATGAGCAGTTCTTC	CASSVRDQIYNEQFF	TRBJ2-1	-	-	TRBV6-5
TGTGCCAGCAGCCCCCGTCCCGCGGGGATTACTTTCACAGATACGCAGTATTTT	CASSPRPAGITFTDTQYF	TRBJ2-3	-	-	TRBV3-1
TGCAGCGTTGAACGGCAGGGATCCTACGAGCAGTACTTC	CSVERQGSYEQYF	TRBJ2-7	-	-	TRBV29-1
TGTGCCAGCAGCTACTCGGAGGGCCGAGAGACCCAGTACTTC	CASSYSEGRETQYF	TRBJ2-5	-	few	TRBV7-9
TGTGCCAGCAAAAACTCCGGGTCCGGCAACACCGGGGAGCTGTTTTTT	CASKNSGSGNTGELFF	TRBJ2-2	-	-	TRBV12-3/TRBV12-4
TGTGCCAGCATCCCTGAGGGGCTTAACTATGGCTACACCTTC	CASIPEGLNYGYTF	TRBJ1-2	-	few	TRBV28
TGTGCCAGCAGCCAAGTTTCTAGCGGGACGCCACACGAGCAGTACTTC	CASSQVSSGTPHEQYF	TRBJ2-7	TRBD2	few	TRBV4-2
TGTGCCAGCAGCGAAGGACAGGGGATTAGACCCCTCCACTTT	CASSEGQGIRPLHF	TRBJ1-6	TRBD1	few	TRBV12-3/TRBV12-4
TGCGCCAGCAGGGTAGCGGGGGAACCCTACAATGAGCAGTTCTTC	CASRVAGEPYNEQFF	TRBJ2-1	TRBD2	-	TRBV5-1
TGCGCCAGCAGCTTGGGGCGGGAGGGCTCCTACAATGAGCAGTTCTTC	CASSLGREGSYNEQFF	TRBJ2-1	TRBD2	few	TRBV5-1
TGTGCCAGCAGTTTAGCCAGGCTCACGGATACGCAGTATTTT	CASSLARLTDTQYF	TRBJ2-3	-	-	TRBV12-3/TRBV12-4
TGTGCCAGCAGCCTACCAGGGGCGGGCCATGAGCAGTTCTTC	CASSLPGAGHEQFF	TRBJ2-1	-	-	TRBV11-3
TGTGCCATCAGTTCGGGGATTGGCACAGATACGCAGTATTTT	CAISSGIGTDTQYF	TRBJ2-3	-	few	TRBV10-3
TGCAGTGCTAGAGATTCCAGCGGTCCCACAGATACGCAGTATTTT	CSARDSSGPTDTQYF	TRBJ2-3	-	few	TRBV20-1
TGTGCCAGTAGTTTAAGAGCGGGAGACGTAAGCGATGAGCAGTTCTTC	CASSLRAGDVSDEQFF	TRBJ2-1	TRBD2	-	TRBV19
TGTGCCAGCAGTGACAGGGGCTATCTGAACACTGAAGCTTTCTTT	CASSDRGYLNTEAFF	TRBJ1-1	-	few	TRBV2
TGCAGTGCTCTAACCGGGACACCCTCCTTAGGGGAGACCCAGTACTTC	CSALTGTPSLGETQYF	TRBJ2-5	-	few	TRBV20-1
TGTGCCACCAGCAGACCATACGCCGGGACTAGCGGGAGGGACAATGAGCAGTTCTTC	CATSRPYAGTSGRDNEQFF	TRBJ2-1	TRBD2	-	TRBV15
TGTGCCAGCGGATCACAGGCGCTCTCCTACAATGAGCAGTTCTTC	CASGSQALSYNEQFF	TRBJ2-1	-	-	TRBV7-2
TGCGCCAGCAGACCCGGGACAGGGTACACCGGGGAGCTGTTTTTT	CASRPGTGYTGELFF	TRBJ2-2	TRBD1	few	TRBV10-2
TGTGCCAGCAGTTCCCGAGGCACAGATACGCAGTATTTT	CASSSRGTDTQYF	TRBJ2-3	-	many	TRBV7-3
TGCGCCAGCAGCCCCCTGACAGGTCTTATCATTCAGTACTTC	CASSPLTGLIIQYF	TRBJ2-4	-	-	TRBV5-1
TGTGCCAGCAGGCCCGTGACCACAAGAGGGGAGCTGTTTTTT	CASRPVTTRGELFF	TRBJ2-2	-	few	TRBV12-3/TRBV12-4
TGTGCCACCAGCAGAGATCTTTTTGGGGTTCGGAGCGAGCAGTACTTC	CATSRDLFGVRSEQYF	TRBJ2-7	-	-	TRBV15